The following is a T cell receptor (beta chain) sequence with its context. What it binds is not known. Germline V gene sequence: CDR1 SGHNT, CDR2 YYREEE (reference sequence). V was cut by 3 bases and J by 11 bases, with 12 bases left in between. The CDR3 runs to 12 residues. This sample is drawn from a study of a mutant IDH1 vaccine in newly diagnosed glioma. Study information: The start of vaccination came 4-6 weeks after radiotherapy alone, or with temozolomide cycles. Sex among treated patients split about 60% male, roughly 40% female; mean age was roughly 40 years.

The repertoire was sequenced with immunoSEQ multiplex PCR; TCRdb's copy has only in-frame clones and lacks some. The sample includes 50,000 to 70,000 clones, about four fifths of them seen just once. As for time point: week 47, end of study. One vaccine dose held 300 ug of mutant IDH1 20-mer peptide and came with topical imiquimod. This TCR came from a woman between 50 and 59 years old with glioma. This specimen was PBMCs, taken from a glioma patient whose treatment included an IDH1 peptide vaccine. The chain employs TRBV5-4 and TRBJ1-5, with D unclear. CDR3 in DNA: TGTGCCAGCAGCTCAGACGGACGGGCCCAGCATTTT. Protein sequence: CASSSDGRAQHF. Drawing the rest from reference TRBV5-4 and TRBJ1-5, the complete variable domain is ETGVTQSPTHLIKTRGQQVTLRCSSQSGHNTVSWYQQALGQGPQFIFQYYREEENGRGNFPPRFSGLQFPNYSSELNVNALELDDSALYLCASSSDGRAQHFGDGTRLSIL.